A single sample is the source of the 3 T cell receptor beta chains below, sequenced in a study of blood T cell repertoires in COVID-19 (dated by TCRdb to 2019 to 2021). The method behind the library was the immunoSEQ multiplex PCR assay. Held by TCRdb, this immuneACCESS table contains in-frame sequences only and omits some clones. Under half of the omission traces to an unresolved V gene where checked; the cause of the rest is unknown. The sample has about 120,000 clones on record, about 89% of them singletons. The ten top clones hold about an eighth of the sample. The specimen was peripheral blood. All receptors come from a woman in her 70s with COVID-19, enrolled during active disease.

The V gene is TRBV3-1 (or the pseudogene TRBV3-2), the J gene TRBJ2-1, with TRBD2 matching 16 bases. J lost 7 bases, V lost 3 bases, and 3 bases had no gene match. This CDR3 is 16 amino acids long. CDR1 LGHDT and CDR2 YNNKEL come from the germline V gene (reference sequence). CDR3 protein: CASSQGLAGGNNEQFF. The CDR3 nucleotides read TGTGCCAGCAGCCAGGGACTAGCGGGGGGGAATAATGAGCAGTTCTTC.

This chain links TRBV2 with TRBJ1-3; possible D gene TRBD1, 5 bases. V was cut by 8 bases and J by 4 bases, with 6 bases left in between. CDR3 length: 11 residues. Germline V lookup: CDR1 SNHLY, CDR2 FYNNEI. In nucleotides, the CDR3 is TGTGCCAGCGGACAAGGAAACACCATATATTTT. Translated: CASGQGNTIYF. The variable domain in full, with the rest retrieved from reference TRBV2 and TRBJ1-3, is EPEVTQTPSHQVTQMGQEVILRCVPISNHLYFYWYRQILGQKVEFLVSFYNNEISEKSEIFDDQFSVERPDGSNFTLKIRSTKLEDSAMYFCASGQGNTIYFGEGSWLTVV.

The CDR3 region is CASSRRGNEQFF. The DNA for the CDR3 is TGCGCCAGCAGCCGCCGGGGGAATGAGCAGTTCTTC. The chain carries TRBV4-1 and TRBJ2-1, with a weak D call TRBD2 (6 bases). CDR1 is MGHRA and CDR2 is YSYEKL in the germline V gene. CDR3 size: 12 residues. V lost 4 bases, J lost 7 bases, and 8 bases lay in between.